The present T cell receptor beta chain was sequenced within a study of shared clonotypes between healthy human individuals (dated by TCRdb to about 2020). Turning to the overall study: A couple of women and three men aged 18 to 49 years were included in the cohort. To estimate repertoire size and how much clonotypes are shared between individuals, the study performed deep sequencing of blood TCR repertoires from about five healthy adults. To increase sequencing depth and limit assay-specific biases, TCR repertoire library preparation and sequencing were carried out by different laboratories using diverse techniques. Between about 0.85 and 10 billion PBMCs per donor were obtained by leukapheresis. For each donor, CD4 naive and CD4 memory were each run on three plates, CD8 naive on two plates, and CD8 memory on one plate.

TCR CDR3 regions were amplified from genomic DNA by multiplex PCR using the deep immunoSEQ assay. Extracted genomic DNA from each cell subset was distributed evenly across all wells of several immunoSEQ 96-well plates, and each plate was treated as a replicate. For sorted subsets, around 200 ng genomic DNA, equal to 30,000 to 35,000 T cell genomes, was loaded into each replicate PCR. Purified libraries were measured with a Qubit 3.0 fluorometer, size-checked on a Bioanalyzer 2100, and measured again with the KAPA Library Quantification kit. Each immunoSEQ 96-well plate was sequenced on its own single-read 150-cycle Illumina NextSeq 550 flow cell. The paper's processing steps were these. Because the immunoSEQ output included only junctional sequences and no quality scores, the filtering could not be the same as the filtering used for full-length reads. To assign V/J genes and CDR3, sequences were annotated using PyIR, a Python wrapper for IgBLAST v1.9, with IMGT germline references. Any read was removed if the V/J assignment was weak (E-value above 1e-6), the CDR3 was missing, or the read contained stop codons, out-of-frame junctions, or ambiguous translated residues. V3J clonotypes were defined as sequences sharing the same inferred V gene, J gene, and CDR3 amino acid sequence. Percentage overlap between repertoires was computed as shared unique clonotypes divided by the size of the smaller repertoire. Three approaches were used to assess repertoire richness: RTK rarefaction, the Chao1 estimator, and Recon v2.1 estimates of unobserved clonotypes. OLGA was used to compute generation probabilities for all TCRbeta clonotypes that the gDNA method yielded from a few donors. TCRdb re-hosts the immuneACCESS table, in-frame sequences only. Its copies lack some clones; in the studies checked, an unresolved V gene accounts for under half of them, and the cause for the rest is not known. V and J calls and clone size follow that table, whereas D and trimming were derived from the DNA. The sample has some 1.5 million clones on record, roughly 98% of them singletons. About 0.45% of the sample is in the top ten clones.

Healthy HIV-negative adults with no recently reported acute infections or vaccinations were included as donors. Only Caucasian adults living in Nashville, Tennessee, USA were represented among the donors. CD4+ T cells were enriched through magnetic negative selection, after which naive cells were positively selected on CD45RA and the remaining negative fraction served as the memory subset. Blood was collected by leukapheresis, and PBMCs were isolated by Ficoll-Histopaque density gradient centrifugation and then cryopreserved in liquid nitrogen vapor phase. Analytical flow cytometry was used to check the purity and quantity of every magnetically sorted T cell population. Genomic DNA was isolated from each sorted fraction and quantified by UV absorbance on a Nanodrop 2000c. This clone is a singleton in its sample. Its binding antigen is unknown. No much larger clonotype is one base removed from it; base qualities were not supplied.

Overall results and qualifications from the work: Sampling was restricted to blood, and TCR repertoires in tissues likely differ from the TCR repertoires found in blood. Naive subsets generally had larger estimated clonotype richness than memory subsets did. Even with the large sequencing depth, rarefaction of the sorted-subset datasets indicated that sequencing was incomplete. Because the study included only a small number of donors, the genetic and exposure-history diversity represented was limited. Pairwise subsampling indicated that sequencing depth was expected to affect the degree of clonotype sharing among donors. Higher generation probabilities were observed for clonotypes shared by all four sorted-subset donors than for non-shared clonotypes. Across four donors, 4.5% to 6.5% of naive CD4, approximately 3.5% of naive CD8, under 2.5% of memory CD4, and 0.4% of memory CD8 clonotypes were shared.

V is pared back by 2 bases and J by 5 bases, with 12 bases lying between the germline termini. CDR1 SGHVS and CDR2 FQNEAQ were looked up in the germline V gene. Counted from cysteine to phenylalanine, this CDR3 has 14 amino acids. Of the read, only the CDR3 DNA is kept; its 42 bases are in frame from base 1. The source is a man under 40 in good health. The rearranged chain carries TRBV7-8 and TRBJ1-2, with the D gene call left open. Sequencing was carried out using naive CD4+ T cells sorted from blood. According to the study, the label for this sample's cell subset or site signals: CD45RA+ positively selected. CDR3 sequence: CASSLSWTRYGYTF. The bases read TGTGCCAGCAGCTTATCCTGGACGCGGTATGGCTACACCTTC.